The following is a TCR beta chain sequence with its context. Antigen specificity is unknown. The sample is drawn from a study of cytomegalovirus exposure and HLA in healthy donors. Findings and caveats of the study: For most TCR sequences rarity was the rule, although some public TCRs occurred in many donors. In vitro data verified a few CMV-associated chains as specific for CMV antigens.

Method: immunoSEQ multiplex PCR; TCRdb's copy keeps in-frame clones and lacks some. The table records just under 75,000 clones, 94% of them present only once. The CDR3 loop spans 14 amino acids. The germline V and J ends were trimmed by 7 bases and 6 bases, with 16 bases remaining between them. Germline V lookup: CDR1 MDHEN, CDR2 SYDVKM. The donors were in the roughly 110-subject validation cohort; that cohort was separate from the approximately 730-subject first cohort. The source is a young woman in good health and CMV-seropositive. V is TRBV28 and J is TRBJ1-3; the D gene is possibly TRBD1 (5 bases). The material sequenced was PBMCs. The CDR3 sequence is CASITGGPSNTIYF. CDR3 nucleotides: TGTGCCAGCATAACGGGGGGTCCTTCAAACACCATATATTTT.